This TCR beta chain was recovered during a study of blood T cell repertoires in COVID-19. Study-wide background: COVID-19 samples collected from the United States, Italy and Spain covered acute and convalescent phases. In each case, the material was cDNA or gDNA derived from T cells, B-cell-depleted T cells, or PBMCs.

How the authors handled the data: Cell counts per sample came from amplifying reference gene primers. TCRdb's table, derived via immunoSEQ multiplex PCR, lists solely in-frame clones and lacks some. The V and J calls and the clone size are those of that table, but D and trimming were determined from the DNA. Among roughly 250,000 clones listed, 87% were seen once. The length of the CDR3 is 15 residues. Unmatched junction bases numbered 6, after V lost 6 bases and J lost 5 bases. The germline V gene encodes CDR1 MNHNY and CDR2 SVGAGI (reference sequence). In its sample, this clone was seen a few times.

The chain couples TRBV6-6 to TRBJ1-5; TRBD1 matches at 11 bases. The clonotype comes from a man between 60 and 70 years old who had recovered from COVID-19. Input material: peripheral blood. The CDR3 here is CASSPGQGVDQPQHF. CDR3 DNA: TGTGCCAGCAGCCCGGGACAGGGGGTGGATCAGCCCCAGCATTTT.